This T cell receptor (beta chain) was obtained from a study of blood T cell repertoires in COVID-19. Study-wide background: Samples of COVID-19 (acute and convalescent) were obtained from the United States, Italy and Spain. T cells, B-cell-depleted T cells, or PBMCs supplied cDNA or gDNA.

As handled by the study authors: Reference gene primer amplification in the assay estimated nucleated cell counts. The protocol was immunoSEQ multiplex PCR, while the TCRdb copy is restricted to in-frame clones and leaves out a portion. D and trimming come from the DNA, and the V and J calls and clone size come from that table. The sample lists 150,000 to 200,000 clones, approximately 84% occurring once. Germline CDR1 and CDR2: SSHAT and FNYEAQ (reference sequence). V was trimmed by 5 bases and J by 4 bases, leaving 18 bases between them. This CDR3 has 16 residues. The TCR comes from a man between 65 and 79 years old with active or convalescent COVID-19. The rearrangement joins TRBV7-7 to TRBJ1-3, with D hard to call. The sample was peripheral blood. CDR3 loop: CASSPNLASSGNTIYF. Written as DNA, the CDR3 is TGTGCCAGCAGCCCTAACCTGGCTAGCTCGGGAAACACCATATATTTT.